This is a list of T cell receptor beta chains from one sample in a study of cytomegalovirus exposure and HLA in healthy donors. Using immunoSEQ multiplex PCR, the repertoire was profiled, and TCRdb retains in-frame clones only, with some absent. The sample carries about 200,000 clones, around 84% recorded once. The sample consisted of PBMCs. The origin of the receptors is a woman aged 30 to 39 in good health and CMV-seropositive. Both conserved end residues are part of each CDR3. Each record gives: V gene, D gene, clone size, J gene, CDR3 DNA, CDR3 protein. A D gene is named only where the DNA matches it firmly. Size is stated for part of the rows, as once, few or many counts, or as a class when the clone is expanded.

v_gene: TRBV29-1
d_gene: TRBD2
abundance: .
j_gene: TRBJ2-2
CDR3nt: TGCAGCGTTTGGGCGGGGGGTGGTGAGCTGTTTTTT
CDR3aa: CSVWAGGGELFF

v_gene: TRBV11-2
d_gene: TRBD2
abundance: .
j_gene: TRBJ2-3
CDR3nt: TGTGCCAGCAAGACGGGACTAGCTGGTACAGATACGCAGTATTTT
CDR3aa: CASKTGLAGTDTQYF

v_gene: TRBV11-2
d_gene: TRBD1
abundance: once
j_gene: TRBJ1-1
CDR3nt: TGTGCCAGCAGCTCCGGGACAGGGGACGCTTTCTTT
CDR3aa: CASSSGTGDAFF

v_gene: TRBV2
d_gene: .
abundance: .
j_gene: TRBJ1-1
CDR3nt: TGTGCCAGTTCTGCAGGGGAAGCTTTCTTT
CDR3aa: CASSAGEAFF

v_gene: TRBV6-6
d_gene: TRBD1
abundance: .
j_gene: TRBJ2-7
CDR3nt: TGTGCCAGCAGGTGGGGACAGGGGCTCTACGAGCAGTACTTC
CDR3aa: CASRWGQGLYEQYF

v_gene: TRBV12-5
d_gene: TRBD2
abundance: .
j_gene: TRBJ2-1
CDR3nt: TGTGCTAGTGGTATAGGCGGGAGGACCTACAATGAGCAGTTCTTC
CDR3aa: CASGIGGRTYNEQFF

v_gene: TRBV28
d_gene: .
abundance: .
j_gene: TRBJ2-7
CDR3nt: TGTGCCAGCAGACTCGCTAACGTAGCCTACGAGCAGTACTTC
CDR3aa: CASRLANVAYEQYF

v_gene: TRBV6-5
d_gene: TRBD1
abundance: .
j_gene: TRBJ2-1
CDR3nt: TGTGCCAGCACCAGGGACAGGGGGCCGTGGGAGCAGTTCTTC
CDR3aa: CASTRDRGPWEQFF

v_gene: TRBV5-6
d_gene: TRBD2
abundance: .
j_gene: TRBJ2-5
CDR3nt: TGTGCCAGCAGCTGGGGACTAGCGGGAGATTTAGAGACCCAGTACTTC
CDR3aa: CASSWGLAGDLETQYF

v_gene: TRBV2
d_gene: .
abundance: .
j_gene: TRBJ2-7
CDR3nt: TGTGCCAGCACGGTTGCCTACGAGCAGTACTTC
CDR3aa: CASTVAYEQYF

v_gene: TRBV6-5
d_gene: .
abundance: .
j_gene: TRBJ1-1
CDR3nt: TGTGCCAGCAGTAAGACCAGCGTCACTGAAGCTTTCTTT
CDR3aa: CASSKTSVTEAFF

v_gene: TRBV27
d_gene: TRBD2
abundance: .
j_gene: TRBJ2-5
CDR3nt: TGTGCCAGCAAGAGGCTAGCGGGTCCTCAAGAGACCCAGTACTTC
CDR3aa: CASKRLAGPQETQYF

v_gene: TRBV6-5
d_gene: TRBD2
abundance: .
j_gene: TRBJ2-5
CDR3nt: TGTGCCAGCGGCGGACTAGCGAGCTCAGAGACCCAGTACTTC
CDR3aa: CASGGLASSETQYF

v_gene: TRBV28
d_gene: TRBD1
abundance: .
j_gene: TRBJ2-3
CDR3nt: TGTGCCAGCAGTCTGACAGGGGGAGCGAGGGATACGCAGTATTTT
CDR3aa: CASSLTGGARDTQYF